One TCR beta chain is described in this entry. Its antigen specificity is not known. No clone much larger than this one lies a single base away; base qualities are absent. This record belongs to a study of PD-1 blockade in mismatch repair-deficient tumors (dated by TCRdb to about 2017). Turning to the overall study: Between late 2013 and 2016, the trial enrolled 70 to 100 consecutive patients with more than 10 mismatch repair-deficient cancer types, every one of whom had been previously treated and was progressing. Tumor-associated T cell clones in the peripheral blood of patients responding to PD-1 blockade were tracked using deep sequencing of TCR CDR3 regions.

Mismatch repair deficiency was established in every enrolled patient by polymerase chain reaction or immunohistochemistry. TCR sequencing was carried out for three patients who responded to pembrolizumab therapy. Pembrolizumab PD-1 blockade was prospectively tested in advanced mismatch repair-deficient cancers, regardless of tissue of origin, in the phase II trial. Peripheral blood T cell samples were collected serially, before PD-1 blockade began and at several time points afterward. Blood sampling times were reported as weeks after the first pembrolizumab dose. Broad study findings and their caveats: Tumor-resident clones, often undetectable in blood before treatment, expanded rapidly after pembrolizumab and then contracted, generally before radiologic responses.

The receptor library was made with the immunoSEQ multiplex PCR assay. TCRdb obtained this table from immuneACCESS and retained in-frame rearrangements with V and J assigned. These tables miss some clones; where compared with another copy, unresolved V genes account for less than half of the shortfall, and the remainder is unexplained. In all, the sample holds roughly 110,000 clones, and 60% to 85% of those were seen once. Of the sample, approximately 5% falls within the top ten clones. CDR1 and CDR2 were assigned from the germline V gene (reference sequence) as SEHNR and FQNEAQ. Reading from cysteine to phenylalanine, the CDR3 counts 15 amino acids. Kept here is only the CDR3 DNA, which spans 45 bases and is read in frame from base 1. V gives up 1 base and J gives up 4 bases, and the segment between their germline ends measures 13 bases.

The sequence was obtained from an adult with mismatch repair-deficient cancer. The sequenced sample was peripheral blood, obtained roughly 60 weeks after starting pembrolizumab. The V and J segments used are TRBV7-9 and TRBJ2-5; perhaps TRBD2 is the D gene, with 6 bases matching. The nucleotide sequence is TGTGCCAGCAGCTTAGGTGGGGGGTATGGAGAGACCCAGTACTTC. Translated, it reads CASSLGGGYGETQYF.